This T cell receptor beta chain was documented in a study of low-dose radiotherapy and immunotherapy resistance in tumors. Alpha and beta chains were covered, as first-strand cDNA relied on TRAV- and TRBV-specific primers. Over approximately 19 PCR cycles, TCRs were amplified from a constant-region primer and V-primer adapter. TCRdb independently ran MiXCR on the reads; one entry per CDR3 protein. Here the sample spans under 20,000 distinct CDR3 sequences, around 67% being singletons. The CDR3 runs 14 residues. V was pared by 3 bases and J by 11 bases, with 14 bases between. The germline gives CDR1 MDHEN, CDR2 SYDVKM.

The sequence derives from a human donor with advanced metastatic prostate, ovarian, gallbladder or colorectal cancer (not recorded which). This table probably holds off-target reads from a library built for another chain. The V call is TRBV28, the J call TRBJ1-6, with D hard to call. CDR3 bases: TGTGCCAGCAGTTTTCGGGTTTCTAGGGCACCCCTCCACTTT. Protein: CASSFRVSRAPLHF.